A single sample gave rise to the 32 T cell receptor beta chains below, sequenced in a study of T cell clonality in common variable immunodeficiency. Their antigens remain unidentified. The repertoire was sequenced with immunoSEQ multiplex PCR; TCRdb's copy has only in-frame clones and lacks some. The sample has 40,000 to 50,000 clones, none seen only once; the top ten hold approximately 5.5%. Findings and caveats of the study: Fewer deletions and N-nucleotide insertions were reportedly seen in common variable immunodeficiency TCR beta sequences.

Sequenced input: peripheral blood mononuclear cells. The source of these receptors is a human donor with common variable immunodeficiency.

This clone was picked up a small number of times. The read terminates 3 residues ahead of where the CDR3 ends, so the germline J gene completes it. The chain carries TRBV19 and TRBJ1-2; the D is unclear. The CDR3 is 13 amino acids. Germline assignment: CDR1 LNHDA and CDR2 SQIVND (reference sequence). The V end lost 5 bases, the J end lost 5 bases, and 12 bases lay between the germline ends. CDR3 bases read: TGTGCCAGTAGTGTCGACACGGAATATGGC. Residues: CASSVDTEYG. The CDR3 in full is CASSVDTEYGYTF.

This clone was seen a handful of times. A read error may produce the germline difference seen at one junction end. The read ends 3 residues before the CDR3 terminus; that terminus is restored from the germline J gene. The chain recombines TRBV7-7 with TRBJ2-2, with 7 positions matching TRBD1. Germline lookup yields CDR1 SSHAT and CDR2 FNYEAQ (reference sequence). The CDR3 is 14 amino acids. Partial CDR3 DNA: TGTGCCAGCAGCCAACAGGGGAACGCCGGGGAG. This sequence encodes CASSQQGNAGE. The entire CDR3 protein is CASSQQGNAGELFF.

This clone has only a few counts. The read terminates 3 residues before the CDR3 end, so the remaining end is supplied by the germline J gene. The chain couples TRBV19 to TRBJ2-5; 7 positions match TRBD1. The germline V gene has CDR1 LNHDA and CDR2 SQIVND (reference sequence). Unmatched junction bases numbered 12, after V lost 3 bases and J lost 5 bases. The CDR3 contains 16 residues. The CDR3 is CASSIDREYRLETQYF. The covered CDR3 bases are TGTGCCAGTAGTATCGACAGGGAGTATCGTCTGGAGACC.

Only a few counts were recorded for this clone. The read halts 3 residues ahead of the CDR3 end, with the missing end drawn from the germline J gene. This chain connects TRBV19 to TRBJ1-2; no firm D call. V dropped 5 bases and J dropped 4 bases, with 14 bases sitting between them. This CDR3 is built from 14 residues. Germline CDR1 reads LNHDA; CDR2 reads SQIVND (reference sequence). CDR3 bases read: TGTGCCAGTAGTGGCCGGGGTTGGACCTATGGC. Translating it yields CASSGRGWTYG. The entire CDR3 protein is CASSGRGWTYGYTF.

This clone was counted only a few times. Read sequence stops 3 residues before the CDR3 end, and the germline J gene provides the missing end. This chain links TRBV20-1 with TRBJ2-7; 9 bases map to TRBD2. Trimming cost V 6 bases and J 0 bases; bases outside gene matches: 6. The CDR3 is 14 amino acids. Looked up from germline, CDR1 is DFQATT and CDR2 is SNEGSKA (reference sequence). The CDR3 reads CSAGPAGGSYEQYF. Partial CDR3 DNA: TGCAGTGCAGGCCCAGCGGGGGGCTCCTACGAG.

This clone occurred a few times. The CDR3 extends 3 residues past the end of the read, so its final part is completed from the germline J gene. This chain connects TRBV19 to TRBJ2-7; D is perhaps TRBD1 (7 bases). The germline V and J ends were trimmed by 5 bases and 0 bases, with 14 bases remaining between them. The CDR3 contains 15 residues. CDR1 is LNHDA and CDR2 is SQIVND in the germline V gene (reference sequence). The CDR3: CASSPRQGGSYEQYF. The part of the CDR3 DNA that was read is TGTGCCAGTAGTCCCCGACAGGGAGGCTCCTACGAG.

This clone was seen repeatedly, ten times or more. Coverage ceases 3 residues before the CDR3 finishes, and the germline J gene fills in the end. V usage is TRBV30 and J usage is TRBJ2-1; D perhaps matches TRBD1 (7 bases). The germline V gene encodes CDR1 GTSNPN and CDR2 SVGIG (reference sequence). This CDR3 region has 13 residues. V shed 0 bases and J shed 9 bases, with 12 bases lying between them. The sequenced CDR3 bases are TGTGCCTGGAGTGTAAGGCAGGGGGGTGAG. It is translated as CAWSVRQGGE. The entire CDR3 protein is CAWSVRQGGEQFF.

On this clone: The read is 3 residues too short to cover the CDR3 end, so that end is filled in from the germline J gene. The chain employs TRBV6-2 or TRBV6-3 and TRBJ1-6, with D unclear. There are 17 residues in the CDR3. Trimming left V 5 bases short and J 1 base short, with 15 bases between. Germline-derived CDR1 and CDR2 are MNHEY and SVGEGT. The DNA read from the CDR3 is TGTGCCAGCAGTCGGCCCGCGGCTGTTTCCTATAATTCACCC. Amino acid sequence: CASSRPAAVSYNSP. In full, the CDR3 is CASSRPAAVSYNSPLHF.

This clone was observed a few times. The read finishes 3 residues shy of the CDR3 end, and the germline J gene is used to complete it. In the same sample, other DNA sequences code for this CDR3. This chain connects TRBV20-1 to TRBJ2-5; 7 bases map to TRBD2. CDR3 length equals 12 residues. CDR1 and CDR2 (germline): DFQATT, SNEGSKA (reference sequence). V dropped 6 bases and J dropped 5; count of bases not matched to a gene: 6. The part of the CDR3 DNA that was read is TGCAGTGCCAGGACTAGACAGGAGACC. Amino acid sequence: CSARTRQET. The whole CDR3 sequence is CSARTRQETQYF.

There are many counts of this clone. Incomplete CDR3 DNA: TGCAGCGTTGAAGATCGGGACAGG. It specifies CSVEDRDR. The full CDR3 protein is CSVEDRDRAFF. V and J are TRBV29-1 and TRBJ1-1, with TRBD1 identical over 8 bases. The read comes to an end 3 residues before the CDR3 does, leaving the germline J gene to fill in the end. CDR3 size: 11 residues. Germline V gene lookup returns CDR1 SQVTM and CDR2 ANQGSEA.

This clone was counted only a few times. The missing CDR3 end, 3 residues past where the read stops, is filled in from the germline J gene. The V call is TRBV30, the J call TRBJ1-2; D perhaps matches TRBD1 (5 bases). This CDR3 spans 16 amino acids. V gave up 4 bases and J gave up 0 bases, with 18 bases separating them. Germline V CDR1 and CDR2: GTSNPN, SVGIG (reference sequence). The CDR3 DNA, read in part, is TGTGCCTGGACCCTACGCGGGGCCCCAGCTAACTATGGC. It yields the protein CAWTLRGAPANYG. The complete CDR3 sequence is CAWTLRGAPANYGYTF.

Points on this clone: The read terminates 3 residues ahead of where the CDR3 ends, so the germline J gene completes it. The chain has TRBV5-1 and TRBJ1-1; 8 nucleotides agree with TRBD1. CDR1 and CDR2 from the germline V gene are SGHRS and YFSETQ. V dropped 3 bases and J dropped 1; count of bases not matched to a gene: 8. This CDR3 is 16 amino acids long. The CDR3 loop reads CASSSTTGGTNTEAFF. Partial CDR3 DNA: TGCGCCAGCAGCTCTACAACAGGGGGTACGAACACTGAA.

This clone was seen more than once but under ten times. The read terminates 3 residues ahead of where the CDR3 ends, so the germline J gene completes it. The genes are TRBV6-1 and TRBJ2-7; 7 bases align to TRBD1. From germline, CDR1 is MNHNS and CDR2 SASEGT. V gave up 4 bases and J gave up 4 bases; unmatched junction bases: 1. This CDR3 spans 12 amino acids. The CDR3: CASSVGQYEQYF. The sequenced CDR3 bases are TGTGCCAGCAGTGTGGGACAGTACGAG.

At least ten counts were recorded for this clone. The read stops 3 residues short of the end of the CDR3; the missing end is completed from the germline J gene. The V and J genes are TRBV11-2 and TRBJ1-5, with a possible D match to TRBD1 (5 bases). The CDR3 is 14 amino acids. Between the trimmed V and J ends, which lost 0 bases and 7 bases, there was a span of 10 bases. Germline CDR1 SGHAT, CDR2 FQNNGV. CDR3 in amino acids: CASSLEAGRQPQHF. CDR3 bases read: TGTGCCAGCAGCTTAGAAGCGGGACGGCAGCCC.

Concerning this clone: With the read ending 3 residues before the CDR3 end, the germline J gene is used to fill in that end. The chain is built from TRBV5-1 and TRBJ1-1; 10 bases agree with TRBD1. CDR1 is SGHRS, CDR2 YFSETQ, per germline. J lost 4 bases, V lost 4 bases, and 4 bases had no gene match. This CDR3 has 14 residues. CDR3 in amino acids: CASSRDRGGTEAFF. CDR3 DNA, as far as it was read: TGCGCCAGCAGCCGGGACAGGGGCGGCACTGAA.

On this clone itself: The read terminates 3 residues ahead of where the CDR3 ends, so the germline J gene completes it. The chain recombines TRBV7-9 with TRBJ1-4; 7 nucleotides agree with TRBD1. Germline V CDR1 and CDR2: SEHNR, FQNEAQ (reference sequence). The V and J ends lost 4 bases and 10 bases, in that order; junction bases with no gene match: 6. The CDR3 spans 13 residues. The CDR3 DNA, read in part, is TGTGCCAGCAGCTACGGGACAGTGGGAAAA. It codes for CASSYGTVGK. The full CDR3 protein reads CASSYGTVGKLFF.

This clone was found a few times. The read stops 3 residues short of the end of the CDR3; the missing end is completed from the germline J gene. The rearrangement uses TRBV23-1 and TRBJ2-5; TRBD2 aligns across 8 bases. TRBV23-1 is an ORF, with its function uncertain. The CDR3 spans 22 residues. J lost 3 bases, V lost 0 bases, and 24 bases had no gene match. This CDR3 is CASSQSRPRGETNKRGKETQYF. The CDR3 DNA, read in part, is TGCGCCAGCAGTCAATCGCGGCCCCGCGGGGAAACTAACAAGCGGGGGAAAGAGACC.

In the case of this clone: Read coverage stops 3 residues before the CDR3 terminus; the germline J gene supplies the remainder. This rearrangement joins TRBV30 to TRBJ1-2; 7 bases match TRBD1. This CDR3 has 14 residues. In germline, CDR1 is GTSNPN, CDR2 SVGIG (reference sequence). The ends lost 0 bases at V and 5 bases at J; junction bases unmatched: 6. The CDR3 DNA, read in part, is TGTGCCTGGAGTGTAGCTGAGACAGGGTATGGC. Its protein is CAWSVAETGYG. Given in full, the CDR3 is CAWSVAETGYGYTF.

In the case of this clone: The read ends 3 residues before the CDR3 terminus; that terminus is restored from the germline J gene. This chain links TRBV2 with TRBJ2-1; 8 positions agree with TRBD2. The CDR3 consists of 15 residues. CDR1 is SNHLY, CDR2 FYNNEI, per germline. The trim removed 6 bases at V and 1 base at J, leaving 5 bases unmatched. CDR3 loop: CASREGLGSYNEQFF. The DNA read from the CDR3 is TGTGCCAGCAGGGAGGGACTAGGTTCCTACAATGAG.

This clone was seen many times. With the read ending 3 residues before the CDR3 end, the germline J gene is used to fill in that end. The V gene is TRBV19, the J gene TRBJ2-6; D not resolved. CDR1 is LNHDA, CDR2 SQIVND, per germline (reference sequence). CDR3 length: 17 residues. V gave up 4 bases and J gave up 4 bases, with 17 bases separating them. Incomplete CDR3 DNA: TGTGCCAGTAGTACCTTTACTGGGCTGGGCGGGGCCAACGTC. Protein: CASSTFTGLGGANV. The complete CDR3 protein is CASSTFTGLGGANVLTF.

Regarding this clone: The read ends 3 residues early relative to the CDR3; the germline J gene fills the gap. The V call is TRBV2, the J call TRBJ1-1; 8 nucleotides match TRBD1. J was trimmed by 5 bases and V by 5 bases; bases with no gene match: 7. This CDR3 has 14 residues. The V gene's germline CDR1 is SNHLY and CDR2 FYNNEI. The covered CDR3 bases are TGTGCCAGCAGTAAACAGGGGGTTGGGACTGAA. It codes for CASSKQGVGTE. The whole CDR3 protein reads CASSKQGVGTEAFF.

At least ten counts were recorded for this clone. The read is 3 residues too short to cover the CDR3 end, so that end is filled in from the germline J gene. The rearrangement joins TRBV10-3 to TRBJ1-2; TRBD1 might be the D (6 bases). This CDR3 is 12 amino acids long. Per the germline V gene, CDR1 is ENHRY and CDR2 is SYGVKD. V was cut by 9 bases and J by 3 bases, with 11 bases left in between. The CDR3: CAITGSDYGYTF. The part of the CDR3 DNA that was read is TGTGCCATAACAGGGAGCGACTATGGC.

There are a few counts of this clone. The part of the CDR3 DNA that was read is TGTGCCAGCAGTGTTGCAGAGTATAATTCACCC. This codes for CASSVAEYNSP. The complete CDR3 protein is CASSVAEYNSPLHF. This chain links TRBV2 with TRBJ1-6, with D unresolved. Coverage ceases 3 residues before the CDR3 finishes, and the germline J gene fills in the end. Per the germline V gene, CDR1 is SNHLY and CDR2 is FYNNEI. The CDR3 runs to 14 residues. The V and J ends lost 4 bases and 4 bases respectively, with 8 bases between them. Drawing the rest from reference TRBV2 and TRBJ1-6, the complete variable domain is EPEVTQTPSHQVTQMGQEVILRCVPISNHLYFYWYRQILGQKVEFLVSFYNNEISEKSEIFDDQFSVERPDGSNFTLKIRSTKLEDSAMYFCASSVAEYNSPLHFGNGTRLTVT.

Regarding this clone: The read halts 3 residues ahead of the CDR3 end, with the missing end drawn from the germline J gene. V is TRBV2 and J is TRBJ1-5; no firm D call. Germline V gene sequence: CDR1 SNHLY, CDR2 FYNNEI. Trimming left V 3 bases short and J 7 bases short, with 13 bases between. The CDR3 is made up of 14 amino acids. This CDR3 reads CASSDFQFNQPQHF. CDR3 DNA (partial): TGTGCCAGCAGTGATTTTCAGTTCAACCAGCCC.

This clone has ten or more counts. Read sequence stops 3 residues before the CDR3 end, and the germline J gene provides the missing end. The chain carries TRBV30 and TRBJ2-7; 9 positions agree with TRBD1. The CDR3 sequence is 16 residues long. Losses at the gene ends were 1 base for V and 2 bases for J; bases not matched to a gene: 9. The V gene's germline CDR1 is GTSNPN and CDR2 SVGIG (reference sequence). The sequenced part of the CDR3 DNA is TGTGCCTGGAGTGGTCTTGGGGGACAGGGCACCTACGAG. Its protein is CAWSGLGGQGTYE. The whole CDR3 reads CAWSGLGGQGTYEQYF. Using reference TRBV30 and TRBJ2-7 for the parts outside the CDR3, the full variable domain is SQTIHQWPATLVQPVGSPLSLECTVEGTSNPNLYWYRQAAGRGLQLLFYSVGIGQISSEVPQNLSASRPQDRQFILSSKKLLLSDSGFYLCAWSGLGGQGTYEQYFGPGTRLTVT.

Details on this clone: The read finishes 3 residues shy of the CDR3 end, and the germline J gene is used to complete it. The rearrangement joins TRBV7-9 to TRBJ1-2; unclear D gene. The germline V gene encodes CDR1 SEHNR and CDR2 FQNEAQ (reference sequence). The CDR3 is 13 residues long. Trimming removed 1 base at V and 4 bases at J, with 7 bases between. The CDR3 bases that were read are TGTGCCAGCAGCTTAGTGTCGGGCTATGGC. This translates into CASSLVSGYG. From start to end, the CDR3 is CASSLVSGYGYTF.

This clone was seen a few times. Read sequence stops 3 residues before the CDR3 end, and the germline J gene provides the missing end. This sequence joins TRBV19 and TRBJ2-3; 11 bases align to TRBD2. Germline assignment: CDR1 LNHDA and CDR2 SQIVND (reference sequence). This CDR3 has 15 amino acids. The trim removed 8 bases at V and 2 bases at J, leaving 6 bases unmatched. The part of the CDR3 DNA that was read is TGTGCCAGTGCGAGGACTAGCGGGTTCACAGATACG. Its protein product is CASARTSGFTDT. The CDR3 as a whole reads CASARTSGFTDTQYF. Full variable domain (rest looked up from reference TRBV19 and TRBJ2-3): DGGITQSPKYLFRKEGQNVTLSCEQNLNHDAMYWYRQDPGQGLRLIYYSQIVNDFQKGDIAEGYSVSREKKESFPLTVTSAQKNPTAFYLCASARTSGFTDTQYFGPGTRLTVL.

This clone was seen at least ten times. The read ends 3 residues shy of where the CDR3 ends; the end is completed using the germline J gene. V usage is TRBV20-1 and J usage is TRBJ2-5, with a tentative D call TRBD2 (7 bases). This CDR3 comprises 11 residues. Trimming took 5 bases from V and 7 from J, leaving 11 bases between them. Germline loops: CDR1 DFQATT, CDR2 SNEGSKA (reference sequence). The CDR3 sequence: CSARGAGTQYF. CDR3 DNA, as far as it was read: TGCAGTGCTCGGGGGGCGGGGACC.

This clone came up many times. The read halts 3 residues ahead of the CDR3 end, with the missing end drawn from the germline J gene. J is TRBJ1-3 and V is TRBV29-1, with D possibly TRBD1 on 6 matching bases. There are 17 residues in the CDR3. Germline CDR1 is SQVTM and CDR2 is ANQGSEA. Between the trimmed V and J ends, which lost 6 bases and 1 base, there was a span of 22 bases. The sequenced CDR3 bases are TGCAGCGTGCACGTTAGGGGGAAAGCTGGTTCTGGAAACACC. Translation gives CSVHVRGKAGSGNT. The CDR3 as a whole reads CSVHVRGKAGSGNTIYF.

A word on this clone: From the germline J gene comes the end of the CDR3, since the read stops 3 residues before it. The chain is built from TRBV29-1 and TRBJ2-3; 9 bases are a match to TRBD2. The ends lost 7 bases at V and 4 bases at J; junction bases unmatched: 9. Germline CDR1 SQVTM, CDR2 ANQGSEA. The CDR3 is made up of 14 amino acids. Here the CDR3 reads CSAVAGAGPDTQYF. The sequenced part of the CDR3 DNA is TGCAGCGCTGTAGCGGGGGCGGGTCCAGATACG.

This clone has at least ten counts. The CDR3: CASSYLAQSNQPQHF. The CDR3 bases that were read are TGTGCCAGCAGTTACCTGGCACAGAGCAATCAGCCC. The V and J genes are TRBV6-2 or TRBV6-3 and TRBJ1-5, with D unclear. The read ends 3 residues early relative to the CDR3; the germline J gene fills the gap. V was shortened by 2 bases and J by 1 base, with 9 bases between the two germline ends. CDR3 length: 15 residues. Germline CDR1 reads MNHEY; CDR2 reads SVGEGT.

There are many counts of this clone. The read is 3 residues too short to cover the CDR3 end, so that end is filled in from the germline J gene. The chain links TRBV20-1 to TRBJ1-5; no reliable D call. Looked up from germline, CDR1 is DFQATT and CDR2 is SNEGSKA (reference sequence). The CDR3 consists of 12 residues. V was pared by 7 bases and J by 9 bases, with 16 bases between. The sequenced CDR3 bases are TGCAGTGGATGGCGGGCCGGAACGCCC. Translated: CSGWRAGTP. The entire CDR3 sequence reads CSGWRAGTPQHF.